This paragraph reports one T cell receptor beta chain. This entry belongs to a study of T cell changes during pregnancy in multiple sclerosis. Assay: immunoSEQ multiplex PCR; the TCRdb copy retains only in-frame clones and omits some. The sample includes tens of thousands of clones, approximately 90% of them seen just once. Trimming removed 7 bases from V and 1 base from J; junction bases left unmatched: 14. The CDR3 spans 17 residues. Sample: peripheral blood, taken in the first trimester of pregnancy. The clonotype originates from a female donor with multiple sclerosis, enrolled in a pregnancy study. The rearrangement links TRBV23-1 to TRBJ2-5, with 8 bases identical to TRBD2. TRBV23-1 is treated as an ORF (open reading frame) with a function not yet certain. The CDR3: CASIVFGRGGPQETQYF. The CDR3 DNA reads TGCGCCAGCATCGTCTTCGGTCGGGGGGGGCCCCAAGAGACCCAGTACTTC.